This T cell receptor (beta chain) was sequenced during a study of PD-L1 blockade in urothelial cancer. Study context: About 90% of the 29 patients comprised males who had bladder-origin urothelial cancer. Blood-derived samples held a median around 140,000 T cells.

Time point denoted: pretreatment peripheral blood. The table came from immunoSEQ multiplex PCR; TCRdb's copy has only in-frame clones and leaves some out. This sample has around 60,000 clones, with about 86% found just once. There are many counts of this clone. Other nucleotide sequences from this sample produce the same CDR3. V lost 0 bases and J lost 7; bases outside the gene matches: 4. Germline CDR1 and CDR2: MGHRA and YSYEKL. The CDR3 totals 15 residues. This specimen consisted of PBMCs, obtained around atezolizumab (anti-PD-L1) treatment. This chain joins TRBV4-1 and TRBJ2-1; TRBD2 aligns across 9 bases. The receptor was derived from a man aged 65 to 79 with urothelial cancer. CDR3 loop: CASSQDLAGKNEQFF. The CDR3, as DNA: TGCGCCAGCAGCCAAGACCTAGCGGGAAAGAATGAGCAGTTCTTC.